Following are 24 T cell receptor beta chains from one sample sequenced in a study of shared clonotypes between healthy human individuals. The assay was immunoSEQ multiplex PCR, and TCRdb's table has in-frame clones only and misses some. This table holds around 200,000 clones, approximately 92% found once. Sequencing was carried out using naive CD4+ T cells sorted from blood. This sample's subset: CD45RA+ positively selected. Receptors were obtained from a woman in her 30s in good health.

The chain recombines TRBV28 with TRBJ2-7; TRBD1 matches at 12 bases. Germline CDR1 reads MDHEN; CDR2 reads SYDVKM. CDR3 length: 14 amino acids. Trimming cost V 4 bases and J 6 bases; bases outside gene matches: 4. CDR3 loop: CASSSGQGAAEQYF. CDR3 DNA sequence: TGTGCCAGCAGTTCGGGACAGGGGGCTGCCGAGCAGTACTTC.

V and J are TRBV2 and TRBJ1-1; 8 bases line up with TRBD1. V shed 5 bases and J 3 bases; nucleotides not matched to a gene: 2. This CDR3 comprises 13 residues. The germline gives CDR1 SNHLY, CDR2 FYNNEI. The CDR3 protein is CASSIQGDTEAFF. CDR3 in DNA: TGTGCCAGCAGTATACAGGGGGACACTGAAGCTTTCTTT.

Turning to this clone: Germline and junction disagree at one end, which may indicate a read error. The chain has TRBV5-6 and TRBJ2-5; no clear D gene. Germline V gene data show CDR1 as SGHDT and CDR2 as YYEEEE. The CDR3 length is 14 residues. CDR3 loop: CVSSLRQVQETQYF. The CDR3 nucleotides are TGTGTCAGCAGCTTGCGTCAGGTACAAGAGACCCAGTACTTC.

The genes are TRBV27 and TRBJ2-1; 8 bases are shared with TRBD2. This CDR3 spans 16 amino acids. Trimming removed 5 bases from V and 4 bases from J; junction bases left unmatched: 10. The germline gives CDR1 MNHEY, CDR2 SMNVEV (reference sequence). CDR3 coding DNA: TGTGCCAGCAGTCCCCGGGGGGGGCGGGGGTACAATGAGCAGTTCTTC. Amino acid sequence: CASSPRGGRGYNEQFF.

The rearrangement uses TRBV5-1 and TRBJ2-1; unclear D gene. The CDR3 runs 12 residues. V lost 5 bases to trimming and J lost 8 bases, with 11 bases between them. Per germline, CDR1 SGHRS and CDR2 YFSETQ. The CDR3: CASSRSMDEQFF. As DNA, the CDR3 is TGCGCCAGCAGTCGTTCTATGGATGAGCAGTTCTTC.

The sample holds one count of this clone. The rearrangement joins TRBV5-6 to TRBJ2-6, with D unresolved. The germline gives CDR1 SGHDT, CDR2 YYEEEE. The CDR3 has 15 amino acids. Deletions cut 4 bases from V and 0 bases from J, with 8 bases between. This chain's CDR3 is CASSARNSGANVLTF. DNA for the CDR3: TGTGCCAGCAGCGCACGGAACTCTGGGGCCAACGTCCTGACTTTC.

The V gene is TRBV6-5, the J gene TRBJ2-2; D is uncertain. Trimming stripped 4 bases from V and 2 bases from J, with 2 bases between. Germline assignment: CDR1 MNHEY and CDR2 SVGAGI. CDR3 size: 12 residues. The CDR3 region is CASSFNTGELFF. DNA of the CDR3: TGTGCCAGCAGTTTCAACACCGGGGAGCTGTTTTTT.

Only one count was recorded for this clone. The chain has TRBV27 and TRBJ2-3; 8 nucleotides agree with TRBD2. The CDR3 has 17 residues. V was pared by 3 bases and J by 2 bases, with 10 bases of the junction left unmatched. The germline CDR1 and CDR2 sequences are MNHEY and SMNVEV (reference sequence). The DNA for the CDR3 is TGTGCCAGCAGTTTGAAGCGGGAGTCCCTCAACACAGATACGCAGTATTTT. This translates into CASSLKRESLNTDTQYF.

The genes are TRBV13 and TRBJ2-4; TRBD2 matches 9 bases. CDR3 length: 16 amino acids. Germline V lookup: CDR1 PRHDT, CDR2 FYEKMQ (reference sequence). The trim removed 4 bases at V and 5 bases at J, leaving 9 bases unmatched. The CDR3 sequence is CASSSRLADYQNIQYF. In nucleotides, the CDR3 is TGTGCCAGCAGCTCCCGACTAGCGGACTACCAAAACATTCAGTACTTC.

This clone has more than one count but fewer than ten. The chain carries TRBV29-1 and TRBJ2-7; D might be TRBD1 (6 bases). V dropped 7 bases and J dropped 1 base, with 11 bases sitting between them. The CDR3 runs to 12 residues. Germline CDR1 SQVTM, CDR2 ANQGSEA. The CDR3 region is CSGVGQSYEQYF. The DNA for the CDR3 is TGCAGCGGGGTAGGACAGTCCTACGAGCAGTACTTC.

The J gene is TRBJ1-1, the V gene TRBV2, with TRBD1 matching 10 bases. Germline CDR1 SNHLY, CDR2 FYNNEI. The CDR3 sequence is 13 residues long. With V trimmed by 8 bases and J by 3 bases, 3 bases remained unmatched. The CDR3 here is CASRDRGHTEAFF. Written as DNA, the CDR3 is TGTGCCAGCCGGGACAGGGGCCACACTGAAGCTTTCTTT.

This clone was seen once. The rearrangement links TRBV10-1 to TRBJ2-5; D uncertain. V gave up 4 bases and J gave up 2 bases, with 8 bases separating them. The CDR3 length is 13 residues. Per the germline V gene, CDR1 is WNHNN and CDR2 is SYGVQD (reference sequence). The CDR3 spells CASSGSPQETQYF. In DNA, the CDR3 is TGCGCCAGCAGTGGGTCACCTCAAGAGACCCAGTACTTC.

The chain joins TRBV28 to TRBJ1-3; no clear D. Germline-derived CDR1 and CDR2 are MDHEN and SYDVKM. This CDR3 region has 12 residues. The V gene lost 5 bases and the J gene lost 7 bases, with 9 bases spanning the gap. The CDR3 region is CASSPPGNTIYF. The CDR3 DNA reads TGTGCCAGCAGTCCCCCCGGTAACACCATATATTTT.

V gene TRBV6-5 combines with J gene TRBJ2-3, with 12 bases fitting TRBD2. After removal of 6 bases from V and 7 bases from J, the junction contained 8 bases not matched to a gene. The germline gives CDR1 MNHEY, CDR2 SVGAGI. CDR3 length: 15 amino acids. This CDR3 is CASRETSGSGHTQYF. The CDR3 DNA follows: TGTGCCAGCAGAGAGACTAGCGGGAGCGGTCATACGCAGTATTTT.

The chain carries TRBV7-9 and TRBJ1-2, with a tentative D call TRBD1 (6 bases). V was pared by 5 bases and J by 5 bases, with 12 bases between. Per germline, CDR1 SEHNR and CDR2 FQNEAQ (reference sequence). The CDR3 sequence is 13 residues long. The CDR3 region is CASSPGGLYGYTF. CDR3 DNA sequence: TGTGCCAGCAGCCCGGGGGGCCTATATGGCTACACCTTC.

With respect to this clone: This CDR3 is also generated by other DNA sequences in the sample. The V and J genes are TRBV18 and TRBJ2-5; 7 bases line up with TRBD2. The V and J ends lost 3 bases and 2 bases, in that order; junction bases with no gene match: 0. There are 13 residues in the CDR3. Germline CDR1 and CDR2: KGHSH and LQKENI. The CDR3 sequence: CASSPGLQETQYF. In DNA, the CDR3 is TGTGCCAGCTCACCGGGACTACAAGAGACCCAGTACTTC.

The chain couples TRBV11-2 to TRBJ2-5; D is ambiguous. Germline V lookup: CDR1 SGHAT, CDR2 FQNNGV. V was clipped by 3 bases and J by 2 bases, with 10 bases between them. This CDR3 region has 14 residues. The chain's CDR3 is CASSFFTKQETQYF. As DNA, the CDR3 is TGTGCCAGCAGCTTCTTTACCAAACAAGAGACCCAGTACTTC.

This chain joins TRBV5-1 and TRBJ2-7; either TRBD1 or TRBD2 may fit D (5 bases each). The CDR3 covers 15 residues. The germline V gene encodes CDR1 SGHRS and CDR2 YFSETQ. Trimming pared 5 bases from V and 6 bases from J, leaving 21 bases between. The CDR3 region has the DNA TGCGCCAGCAGGGTGGACGGGGACCTTCTTTTCGAGCAGTACTTC. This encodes CASRVDGDLLFEQYF.

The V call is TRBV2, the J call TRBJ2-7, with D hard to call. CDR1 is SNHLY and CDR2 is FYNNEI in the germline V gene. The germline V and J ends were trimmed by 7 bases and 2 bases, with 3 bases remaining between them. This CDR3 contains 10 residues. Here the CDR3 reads CASKAYEQYF. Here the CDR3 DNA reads TGTGCCAGCAAGGCCTACGAGCAGTACTTC.

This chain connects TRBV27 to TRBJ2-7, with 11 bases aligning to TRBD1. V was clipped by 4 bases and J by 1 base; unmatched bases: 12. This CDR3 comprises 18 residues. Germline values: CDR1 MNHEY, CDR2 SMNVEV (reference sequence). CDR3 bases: TGTGCCAGCAGTTCGGGTACCACCGGGACAGGGGGATCCTACGAGCAGTACTTC. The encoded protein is CASSSGTTGTGGSYEQYF.

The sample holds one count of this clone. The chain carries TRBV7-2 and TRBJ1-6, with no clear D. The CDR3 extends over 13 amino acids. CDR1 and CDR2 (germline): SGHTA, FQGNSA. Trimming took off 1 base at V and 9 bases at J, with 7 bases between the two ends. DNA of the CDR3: TGTGCCAGCAGCTTAGATCGGGGTTCACCCCTCCACTTT. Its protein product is CASSLDRGSPLHF.

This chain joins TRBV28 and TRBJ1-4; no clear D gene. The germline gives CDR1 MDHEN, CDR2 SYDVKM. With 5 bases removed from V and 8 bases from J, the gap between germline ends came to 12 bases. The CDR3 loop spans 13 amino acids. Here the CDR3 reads CASSGVMGEKLFF. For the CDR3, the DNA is TGTGCCAGCAGTGGGGTGATGGGAGAAAAACTGTTTTTT. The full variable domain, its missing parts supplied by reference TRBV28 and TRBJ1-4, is DVKVTQSSRYLVKRTGEKVFLECVQDMDHENMFWYRQDPGLGLRLIYFSYDVKMKEKGDIPEGYSVSREKKERFSLILESASTNQTSMYLCASSGVMGEKLFFGSGTQLSVL.

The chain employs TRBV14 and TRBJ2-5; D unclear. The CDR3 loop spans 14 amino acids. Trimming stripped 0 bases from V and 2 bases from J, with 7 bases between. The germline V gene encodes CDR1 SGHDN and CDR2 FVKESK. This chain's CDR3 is CASSQDRYQETQYF. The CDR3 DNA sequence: TGTGCCAGCAGCCAAGATCGGTATCAAGAGACCCAGTACTTC.

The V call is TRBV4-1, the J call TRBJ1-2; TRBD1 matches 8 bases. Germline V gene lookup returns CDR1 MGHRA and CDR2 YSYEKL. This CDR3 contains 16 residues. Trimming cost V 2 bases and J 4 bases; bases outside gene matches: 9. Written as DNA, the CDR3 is TGCGCCAGCAGCCAAACGACAGGGGCGCAAAGCTATGGCTACACCTTC. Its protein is CASSQTTGAQSYGYTF.